Shown below are 7 T cell receptor beta chains from a single sample sequenced in a study of blood T cell repertoires in COVID-19. Data came from immunoSEQ multiplex PCR; TCRdb stores just in-frame clones and leaves some out. The sample yields 300,000 or so clones, over 80% seen once. The sequencing sample was made of peripheral blood. The receptor source for this set is a woman between 45 and 60 years old with active or convalescent COVID-19.

The gene calls are TRBV19 and TRBJ1-6; D is uncertain. The germline CDR1 and CDR2 sequences are LNHDA and SQIVND (reference sequence). The CDR3 is made up of 15 amino acids. V dropped 3 bases and J dropped 6 bases, with 12 bases sitting between them. The CDR3 DNA sequence: TGTGCCAGTAGTATTGGGAGGGTCGCTAATTCACCCCTCCACTTT. Its translation is CASSIGRVANSPLHF.

This chain uses TRBV6-2 or TRBV6-3 with TRBJ2-1; TRBD2 agrees at 10 bases. The CDR3 contains 16 residues. The ends lost 6 bases at V and 12 bases at J; junction bases unmatched: 17. Germline loops: CDR1 MNHEY, CDR2 SVGEGT. CDR3 in amino acids: CASSPISGRAVQRQFF. CDR3 nucleotide sequence: TGTGCCAGCAGCCCCATCAGCGGGAGGGCCGTTCAAAGGCAGTTCTTC.

This clone showed up just once. The chain combines TRBV7-9 with TRBJ2-1; D may be TRBD2 (5 bases). This CDR3 is 11 amino acids long. Germline-derived CDR1 and CDR2 are SEHNR and FQNEAQ (reference sequence). V dropped 5 bases and J dropped 14 bases, with 13 bases sitting between them. The DNA of the CDR3 is TGTGCCAGCAGCGTTGGAGTGGGAGAGTTCTTC. Translation gives CASSVGVGEFF.

As for this clone: In the same sample, other DNA sequences code for this CDR3. The chain couples TRBV5-1 to TRBJ1-1; the D is unclear. The CDR3 length is 13 residues. Trimming took off 0 bases at V and 0 bases at J, with 3 bases between the two ends. Germline assignment: CDR1 SGHRS and CDR2 YFSETQ. The CDR3 loop reads CASSLAVNTEAFF. Written as DNA, the CDR3 is TGCGCCAGCAGCTTGGCGGTGAACACTGAAGCTTTCTTT.

This chain uses TRBV6-5 with TRBJ1-1, with 7 bases that match TRBD1. The J segment lost 5 bases and the V segment lost 6 bases, leaving 9 bases of the junction unmatched. The CDR3 extends over 14 amino acids. Germline V gene lookup returns CDR1 MNHEY and CDR2 SVGAGI. The CDR3 protein is CASSRDRALTEAFF. The CDR3 DNA reads TGTGCCAGCAGCCGAGACAGGGCTCTAACTGAAGCTTTCTTT.

The chain links TRBV7-9 to TRBJ2-1; 11 bases are a match to TRBD2. CDR3 size: 14 residues. The germline gives CDR1 SEHNR, CDR2 FQNEAQ (reference sequence). V was clipped by 5 bases and J by 8 bases; unmatched bases: 5. The CDR3: CASSQTSGKYEQFF. CDR3 nucleotides: TGTGCCAGCAGCCAGACTAGCGGGAAGTATGAGCAGTTCTTC.

Notes on this clone: Distinct nucleotide sequences in the sample also encode this CDR3. The chain is built from TRBV20-1 and TRBJ1-2, with 7 bases identical to TRBD1. Germline trimming cut 3 bases from V and 3 bases from J; bases unmatched to any gene: 1. Looked up from germline, CDR1 is DFQATT and CDR2 is SNEGSKA (reference sequence). The CDR3 runs 12 residues. The CDR3: CSASTGDYGYTF. CDR3 nucleotide sequence: TGCAGTGCTAGTACAGGGGACTATGGCTACACCTTC.